The table lists the clone carrying this TCR beta chain with many counts. Antigen specificity is unknown. These data belong to a study of T cells in Graves' hyperthyroidism and ophthalmopathy. Overall study: Peripheral blood was obtained at initial diagnosis, preceding any treatment. Whole-study results and caveats: Expanded thyroid clonotypes (above 0.001) were mostly also found in blood.

Germline-derived CDR1 and CDR2 are GTSNPN and SVGIG (reference sequence). V dropped 3 bases and J dropped 7 bases, with 13 bases sitting between them. The CDR3 is 13 amino acids. RNA transcripts provided the source from which TCR beta CDR3 regions were amplified. Primed by the HTBI set, a first-round RT-PCR was run on the TCR CDR3. TCRdb itself ran the multiplex PCR reads through MiXCR, one entry per CDR3 protein. The table lists a few hundred thousand distinct CDR3 sequences, about a sixth of them singletons. A Clinical Activity Score of at least 3, a NOSPECS grade of at least 4 and a duration under 3 months were recorded in the ophthalmopathy patients.

Sequenced input: blood. The chain uses TRBV30 and TRBJ1-5; possible D gene TRBD1, 5 bases. This sequence was found in a middle-aged woman with Graves' ophthalmopathy. CDR3 region: CAWSQLTGQPQHF. The CDR3 DNA sequence: TGTGCCTGGAGCCAACTAACAGGCCAGCCCCAGCATTTT.